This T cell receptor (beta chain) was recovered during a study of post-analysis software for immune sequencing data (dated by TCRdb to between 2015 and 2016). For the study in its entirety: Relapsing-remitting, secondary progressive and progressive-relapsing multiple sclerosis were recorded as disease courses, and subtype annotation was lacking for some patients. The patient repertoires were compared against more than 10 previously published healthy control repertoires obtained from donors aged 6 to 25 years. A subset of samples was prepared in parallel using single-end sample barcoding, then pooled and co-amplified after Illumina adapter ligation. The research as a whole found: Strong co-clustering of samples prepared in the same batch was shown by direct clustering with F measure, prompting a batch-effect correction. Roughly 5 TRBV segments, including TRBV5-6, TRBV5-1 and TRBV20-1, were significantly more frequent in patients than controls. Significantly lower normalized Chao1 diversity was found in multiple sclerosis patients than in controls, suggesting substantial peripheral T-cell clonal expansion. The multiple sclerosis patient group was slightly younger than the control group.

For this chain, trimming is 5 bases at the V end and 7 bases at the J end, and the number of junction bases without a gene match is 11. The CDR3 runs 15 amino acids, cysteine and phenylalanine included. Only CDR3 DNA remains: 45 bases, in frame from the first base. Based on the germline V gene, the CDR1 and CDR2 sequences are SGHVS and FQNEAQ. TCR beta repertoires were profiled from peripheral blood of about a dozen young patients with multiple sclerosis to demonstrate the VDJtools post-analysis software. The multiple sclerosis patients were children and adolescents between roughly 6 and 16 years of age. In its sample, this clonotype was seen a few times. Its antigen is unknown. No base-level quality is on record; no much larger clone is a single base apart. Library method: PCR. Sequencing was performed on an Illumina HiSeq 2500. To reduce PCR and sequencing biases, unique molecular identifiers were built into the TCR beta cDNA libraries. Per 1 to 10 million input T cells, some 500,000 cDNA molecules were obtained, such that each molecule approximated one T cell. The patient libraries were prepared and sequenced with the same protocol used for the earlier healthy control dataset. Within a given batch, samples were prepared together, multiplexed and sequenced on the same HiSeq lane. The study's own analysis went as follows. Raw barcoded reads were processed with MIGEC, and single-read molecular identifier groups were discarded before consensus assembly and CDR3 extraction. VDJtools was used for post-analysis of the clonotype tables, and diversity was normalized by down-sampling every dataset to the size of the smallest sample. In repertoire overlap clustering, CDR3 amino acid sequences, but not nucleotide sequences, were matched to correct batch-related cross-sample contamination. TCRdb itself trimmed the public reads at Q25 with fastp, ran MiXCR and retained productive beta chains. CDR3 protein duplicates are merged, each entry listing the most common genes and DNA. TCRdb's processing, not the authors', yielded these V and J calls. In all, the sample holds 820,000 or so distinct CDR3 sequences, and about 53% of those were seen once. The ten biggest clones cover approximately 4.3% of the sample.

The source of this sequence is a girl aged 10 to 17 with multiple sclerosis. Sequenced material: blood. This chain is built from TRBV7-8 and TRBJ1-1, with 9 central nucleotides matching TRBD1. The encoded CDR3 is CASSEFYRGQVEAFF. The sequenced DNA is TGTGCCAGCAGCGAGTTCTACAGGGGGCAAGTTGAAGCTTTCTTT.